The 22 T cell receptor beta chains reported below all come from one sample, sequenced in a study of monozygotic twins with inflammatory bowel disease (dated by TCRdb to 2018 to 2020). Libraries were built with 5' RACE. Sequenced on an Illumina HiSeq 2500. Through TCRdb reprocessing, the reads give one entry per CDR3 protein sequence; DNA is omitted. The data table for this sample lists 330,000 or so distinct CDR3 sequences. The ten most abundant clones make up approximately 2% of the sample. The source material was blood. The receptors come from a human donor with ulcerative colitis or Crohn's disease, or a healthy co-twin of an affected twin (not recorded which).

This chain uses TRBV7-2 with TRBJ2-3; TCRdb's D gene call, TRBD1, goes unchecked for lack of DNA. The V gene's germline CDR1 is SGHTA and CDR2 FQGNSA. The CDR3 has 16 amino acids. The CDR3 is CASSAGGHTSTDTQYF.

The chain employs TRBV20-1 and TRBJ1-1. This CDR3 has 13 residues. Looked up from germline, CDR1 is DFQATT and CDR2 is SNEGSKA (reference sequence). The CDR3 sequence is CSASRQGNTEAFF.

The rearrangement links TRBV6-5 to TRBJ1-2. CDR1 is MNHEY, CDR2 SVGAGI, per germline. The CDR3 spans 16 residues. The CDR3 loop is CASSYSSGVRPDGYTF.

The CDR3 sequence is CASSRWGGPPNEKLFF. The V gene is TRBV7-2, the J gene TRBJ1-4; TCRdb picks TRBD1, but there is no DNA to check that call. From germline, CDR1 is SGHTA and CDR2 FQGNSA. The CDR3 consists of 16 residues.

This chain connects TRBV7-9 to TRBJ2-1; TCRdb reports TRBD2, a call that lacks DNA to check it against. There are 11 residues in the CDR3. Germline V gene sequence: CDR1 SEHNR, CDR2 FQNEAQ (reference sequence). The CDR3 spells CASSSGESEFF. The full variable domain, its missing parts supplied by reference TRBV7-9 and TRBJ2-1, is DTGVSQNPRHKITKRGQNVTFRCDPISEHNRLYWYRQTLGQGPEFLTYFQNEAQLEKSRLLSDRFSAERPKGSFSTLEIQRTEQGDSAMYLCASSSGESEFFGPGTRLTVL.

The genes are TRBV5-1 and TRBJ1-3. Germline CDR1 and CDR2: SGHRS and YFSETQ. This CDR3 has 14 residues. The CDR3 is CASSPSYSGNTIYF.

This chain links TRBV12-3 or TRBV12-4 with TRBJ2-2; TCRdb picks TRBD1, but there is no DNA to check that call. The CDR3 has 14 amino acids. The CDR3 is CASMRGGGTGELFF.

The chain combines TRBV19 with TRBJ2-2. The CDR3 has 13 residues. CDR1 LNHDA and CDR2 SQIVND come from the germline V gene (reference sequence). CDR3 amino acids: CASQDGDGGELFF.

The chain employs TRBV29-1 and TRBJ2-1; TCRdb proposes TRBD1, but this gene call is untestable without DNA. Germline CDR1 and CDR2: SQVTM and ANQGSEA. The CDR3 runs to 12 residues. This CDR3 reads CSVELPGGRGFF.

CDR3 protein: CASSETGGSSYNEQFF. This chain connects TRBV28 to TRBJ2-1; TCRdb reports TRBD1, a call that lacks DNA to check it against. Germline CDR1 MDHEN, CDR2 SYDVKM. The CDR3 sequence is 16 residues long.

The V gene is TRBV28, the J gene TRBJ2-5; the TCRdb D gene call, TRBD2, has no DNA to confirm it. The CDR3 length is 15 residues. Germline CDR1 reads MDHEN; CDR2 reads SYDVKM. CDR3 sequence reads: CASSFSSGALETQYF.

The chain carries TRBV6-5 and TRBJ1-2; without DNA, the TCRdb call of TRBD1 cannot be checked. Germline V CDR1 and CDR2: MNHEY, SVGAGI. This CDR3 has 14 residues. The CDR3 sequence is CASSYGQGDHGYTF.

The V gene is TRBV18, the J gene TRBJ1-2; without DNA, the TCRdb call of TRBD1 cannot be checked. Germline V gene lookup returns CDR1 KGHSH and CDR2 LQKENI. The CDR3 extends over 14 amino acids. The CDR3 sequence is CASSPDDGGYGYTF. Full variable domain (outside the CDR3, taken from reference TRBV18 and TRBJ1-2): NAGVMQNPRHLVRRRGQEARLRCSPMKGHSHVYWYRQLPEEGLKFMVYLQKENIIDESGMPKERFSAEFPKEGPSILRIQQVVRGDSAAYFCASSPDDGGYGYTFGSGTRLTVV.

The V call is TRBV20-1, the J call TRBJ2-4; lacking DNA, the TRBD2 call made by TCRdb goes unchecked. CDR3 size: 16 residues. The germline V gene has CDR1 DFQATT and CDR2 SNEGSKA (reference sequence). CDR3 region: CSARDPSGGTKNIQYF.

This sequence joins TRBV19 and TRBJ1-6. This CDR3 is 16 amino acids long. In germline, CDR1 is LNHDA, CDR2 SQIVND (reference sequence). The CDR3 protein is CASSIVSPNLDSPLHF.

This chain uses TRBV5-1 with TRBJ2-3; with no DNA, the TCRdb D assignment of TRBD2 cannot be verified. The germline V gene encodes CDR1 SGHRS and CDR2 YFSETQ. CDR3 length equals 16 residues. CDR3: CASSTGLAGGVDTQYF.

This sequence joins TRBV7-2 and TRBJ1-2; the TRBD1 assignment by TCRdb is unverifiable without DNA. The CDR3 is made up of 14 amino acids. Germline V gives CDR1 SGHTA, CDR2 FQGNSA. The CDR3 sequence is CASSPPGGSYGYTF.

The chain couples TRBV27 to TRBJ2-7; the TCRdb D gene call, TRBD2, has no DNA to confirm it. Germline V gene data show CDR1 as MNHEY and CDR2 as SMNVEV (reference sequence). The CDR3 is 13 residues long. CDR3 sequence reads: CASSYRGGWEQYF.

This chain joins TRBV5-4 and TRBJ2-3; TCRdb's assignment of TRBD1 cannot be checked, as there is no DNA. Germline loops: CDR1 SGHNT, CDR2 YYREEE (reference sequence). This CDR3 is 14 amino acids long. Here the CDR3 reads CASSADRGLTTQYF.

This chain uses TRBV3-1 with TRBJ2-5; lacking DNA, the TRBD1 call made by TCRdb goes unchecked. This CDR3 is 16 amino acids long. Looked up from germline, CDR1 is LGHDT and CDR2 is YNNKEL (reference sequence). The CDR3 protein is CASSPLQDAPQETQYF.

The rearrangement joins TRBV6-5 to TRBJ1-5; without DNA, the TCRdb call of TRBD1 cannot be checked. The length of the CDR3 is 15 residues. Germline assignment: CDR1 MNHEY and CDR2 SVGAGI. The CDR3 loop reads CASSYSTLTGQPQHF.

This rearrangement joins TRBV11-2 to TRBJ2-1. Germline CDR1 is SGHAT and CDR2 is FQNNGV. The CDR3 spans 12 residues. CDR3 residues: CASSTTLNEQFF.